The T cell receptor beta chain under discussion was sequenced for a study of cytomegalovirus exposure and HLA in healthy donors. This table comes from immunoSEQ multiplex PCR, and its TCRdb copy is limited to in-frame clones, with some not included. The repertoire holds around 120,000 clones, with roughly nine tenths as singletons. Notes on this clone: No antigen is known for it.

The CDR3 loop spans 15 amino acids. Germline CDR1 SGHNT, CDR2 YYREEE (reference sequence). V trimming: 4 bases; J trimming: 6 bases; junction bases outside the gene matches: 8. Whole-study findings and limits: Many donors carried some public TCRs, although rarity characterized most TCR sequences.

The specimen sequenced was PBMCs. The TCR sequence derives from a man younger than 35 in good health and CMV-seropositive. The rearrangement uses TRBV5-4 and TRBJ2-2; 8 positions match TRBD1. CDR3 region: CASSQDRVVAGELFF. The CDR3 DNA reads TGTGCCAGCAGCCAGGACAGGGTGGTAGCCGGGGAGCTGTTTTTT.